One T cell receptor beta chain is described in this entry. Authors' processing steps: From reference gene primer amplification, estimates of nucleated cell counts were derived. Clones were read by immunoSEQ multiplex PCR, and TCRdb kept only the in-frame ones, dropping some. V and J calls and clone size are those listed in that table; D and trimming were worked out from the DNA. The repertoire holds 130,000 or so clones, with 84% as singletons. This sample was taken from a study of blood T cell repertoires in COVID-19. At the level of the study: Sample material is recorded as cDNA or gDNA derived from T cells, B-cell-depleted T cells, or PBMCs.

CDR3 length equals 14 residues. Between the trimmed V and J ends, which lost 4 bases and 8 bases, there was a span of 18 bases. Per the germline V gene, CDR1 is SGDLS and CDR2 is YYNGEE. The TCR originated in a woman aged 55-75 years with acute or convalescent COVID-19. Sample: peripheral blood. V is TRBV9 and J is TRBJ1-2; a possible D gene is TRBD1 (6 bases). This CDR3 reads CASSTGGSPRGYTF. The CDR3, as DNA: TGTGCCAGCAGCACGGGGGGCAGCCCACGGGGCTACACCTTC.